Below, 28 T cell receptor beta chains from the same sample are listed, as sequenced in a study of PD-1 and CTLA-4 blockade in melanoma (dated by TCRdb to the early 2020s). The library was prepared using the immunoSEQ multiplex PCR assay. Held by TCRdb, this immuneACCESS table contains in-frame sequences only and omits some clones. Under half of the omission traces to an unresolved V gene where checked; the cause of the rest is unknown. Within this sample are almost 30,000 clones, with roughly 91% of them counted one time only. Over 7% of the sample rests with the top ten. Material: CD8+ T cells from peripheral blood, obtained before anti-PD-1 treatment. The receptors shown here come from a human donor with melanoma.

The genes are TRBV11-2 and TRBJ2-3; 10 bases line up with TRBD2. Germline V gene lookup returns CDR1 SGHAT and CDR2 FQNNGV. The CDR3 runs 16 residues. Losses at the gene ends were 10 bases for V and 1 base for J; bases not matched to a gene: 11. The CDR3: CAIQSGTSERTDTQYF. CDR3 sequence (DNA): TGTGCCATACAGTCCGGGACTAGCGAGCGCACAGATACGCAGTATTTT. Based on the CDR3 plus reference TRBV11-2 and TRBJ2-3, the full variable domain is EAGVAQSPRYKIIEKRQSVAFWCNPISGHATLYWYQQILGQGPKLLIQFQNNGVVDDSQLPKDRFSAERLKGVDSTLKIQPAKLEDSAVYLCAIQSGTSERTDTQYFGPGTRLTVL.

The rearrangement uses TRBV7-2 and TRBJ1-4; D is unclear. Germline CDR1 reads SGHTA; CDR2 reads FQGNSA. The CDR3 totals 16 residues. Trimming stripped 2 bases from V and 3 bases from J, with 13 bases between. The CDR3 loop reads CASSLMSGPPNEKLFF. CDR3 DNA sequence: TGTGCCAGCAGCTTAATGTCCGGACCTCCTAATGAAAAACTGTTTTTT.

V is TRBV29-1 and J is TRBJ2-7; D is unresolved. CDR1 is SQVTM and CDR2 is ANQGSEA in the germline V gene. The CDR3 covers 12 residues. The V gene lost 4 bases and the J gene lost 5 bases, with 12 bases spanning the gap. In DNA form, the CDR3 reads TGCAGCGTTGTGACCCCCTTCGACGAGCAGTACTTC. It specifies CSVVTPFDEQYF.

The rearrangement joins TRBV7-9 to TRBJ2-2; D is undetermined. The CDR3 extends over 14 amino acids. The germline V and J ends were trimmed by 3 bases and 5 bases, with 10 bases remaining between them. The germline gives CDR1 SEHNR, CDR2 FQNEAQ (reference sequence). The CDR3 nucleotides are TGTGCCAGCAGCTTCTCACAGCAAACCGGGGAGCTGTTTTTT. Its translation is CASSFSQQTGELFF.

The CDR3 spells CASTRGAQAFF. As DNA, the CDR3 is TGCGCCAGCACACGGGGAGCTCAAGCTTTCTTT. The chain employs TRBV4-1 and TRBJ1-1; D gene ambiguous. Trimming took 7 bases from V and 9 from J, leaving 12 bases between them. The CDR3 spans 11 residues. Germline CDR1 is MGHRA and CDR2 is YSYEKL.

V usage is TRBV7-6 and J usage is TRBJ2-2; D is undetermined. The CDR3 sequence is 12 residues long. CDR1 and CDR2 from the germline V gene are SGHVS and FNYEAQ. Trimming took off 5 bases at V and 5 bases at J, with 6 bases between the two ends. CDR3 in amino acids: CASSPRTGELFF. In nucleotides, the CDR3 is TGTGCCAGCAGCCCCAGGACCGGGGAGCTGTTTTTT.

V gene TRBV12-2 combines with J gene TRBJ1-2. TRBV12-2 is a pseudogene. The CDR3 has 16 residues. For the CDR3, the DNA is TGTGCAAGTCGCTTATATCCAACTTCAAGGGCTGAAGGCTACACCTTC. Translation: CASRLYPTSRAEGYTF.

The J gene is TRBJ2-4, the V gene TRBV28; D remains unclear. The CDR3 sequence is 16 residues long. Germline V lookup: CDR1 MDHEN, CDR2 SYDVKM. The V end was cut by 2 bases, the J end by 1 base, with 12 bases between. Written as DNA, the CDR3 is TGTGCCAGCAGTTTAGTGGAATTTGGGGCCAAAAACATTCAGTACTTC. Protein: CASSLVEFGAKNIQYF.

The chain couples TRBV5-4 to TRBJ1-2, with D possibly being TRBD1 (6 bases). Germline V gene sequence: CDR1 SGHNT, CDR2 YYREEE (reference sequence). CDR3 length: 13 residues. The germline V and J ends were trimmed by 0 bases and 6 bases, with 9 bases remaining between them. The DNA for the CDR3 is TGTGCCAGCAGCTTGGCAGGGGACAATGGCTACACCTTC. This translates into CASSLAGDNGYTF.

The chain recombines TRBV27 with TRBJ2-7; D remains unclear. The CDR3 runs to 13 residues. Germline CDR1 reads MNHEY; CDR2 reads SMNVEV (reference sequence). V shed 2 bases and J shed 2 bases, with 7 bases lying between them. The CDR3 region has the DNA TGTGCCAGCAGTTTAACCAACACCTACGAGCAGTACTTC. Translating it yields CASSLTNTYEQYF.

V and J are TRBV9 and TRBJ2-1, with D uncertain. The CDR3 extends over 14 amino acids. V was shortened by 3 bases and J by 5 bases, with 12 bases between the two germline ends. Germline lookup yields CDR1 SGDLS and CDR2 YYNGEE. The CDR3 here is CASSGRRSNNEQFF. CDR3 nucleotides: TGTGCCAGCAGCGGCAGACGATCAAACAATGAGCAGTTCTTC. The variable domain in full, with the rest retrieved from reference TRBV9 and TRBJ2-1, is DSGVTQTPKHLITATGQRVTLRCSPRSGDLSVYWYQQSLDQGLQFLIQYYNGEERAKGNILERFSAQQFPDLHSELNLSSLELGDSALYFCASSGRRSNNEQFFGPGTRLTVL.

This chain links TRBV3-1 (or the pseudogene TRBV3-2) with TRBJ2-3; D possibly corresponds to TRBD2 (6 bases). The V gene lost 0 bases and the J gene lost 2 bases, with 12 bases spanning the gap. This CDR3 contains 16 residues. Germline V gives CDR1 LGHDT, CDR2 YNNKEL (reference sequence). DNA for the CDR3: TGTGCCAGCAGCCAAGATTCAGAGCGGGTCACAGATACGCAGTATTTT. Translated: CASSQDSERVTDTQYF.

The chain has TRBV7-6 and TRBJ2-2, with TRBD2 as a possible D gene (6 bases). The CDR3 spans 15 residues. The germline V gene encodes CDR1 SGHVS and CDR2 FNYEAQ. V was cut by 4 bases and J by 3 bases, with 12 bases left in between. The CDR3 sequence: CASSSRDFDTGELFF. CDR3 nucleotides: TGTGCCAGCAGCTCGCGGGACTTTGACACCGGGGAGCTGTTTTTT.

The CDR3 spells CASSGQLNYGYTF. CDR3 DNA: TGCGCCAGCTCAGGACAGCTTAACTATGGCTACACCTTC. The chain has TRBV5-1 and TRBJ1-2; TRBD1 might be the D (6 bases). Germline V gives CDR1 SGHRS, CDR2 YFSETQ. Trimming cost V 7 bases and J 1 base, with 11 bases left between them. CDR3 length equals 13 residues. Looking up the rest from reference TRBV5-1 and TRBJ1-2 gives the full variable domain: KAGVTQTPRYLIKTRGQQVTLSCSPISGHRSVSWYQQTPGQGLQFLFEYFSETQRNKGNFPGRFSGRQFSNSRSEMNVSTLELGDSALYLCASSGQLNYGYTFGSGTRLTVV.

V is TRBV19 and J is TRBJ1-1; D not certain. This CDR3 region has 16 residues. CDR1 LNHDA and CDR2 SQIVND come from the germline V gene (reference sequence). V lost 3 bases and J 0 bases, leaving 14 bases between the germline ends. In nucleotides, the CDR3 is TGTGCCAGTAGTATTGGCCTAGGATCCGTGAACACTGAAGCTTTCTTT. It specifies CASSIGLGSVNTEAFF.

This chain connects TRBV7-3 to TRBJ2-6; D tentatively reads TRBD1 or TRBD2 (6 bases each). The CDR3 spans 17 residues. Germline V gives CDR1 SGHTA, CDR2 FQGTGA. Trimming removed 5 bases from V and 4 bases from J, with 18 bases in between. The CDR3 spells CASSPFPAGTGANVLTF. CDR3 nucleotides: TGTGCCAGCAGCCCGTTCCCCGCGGGGACAGGGGCCAACGTCCTGACTTTC.

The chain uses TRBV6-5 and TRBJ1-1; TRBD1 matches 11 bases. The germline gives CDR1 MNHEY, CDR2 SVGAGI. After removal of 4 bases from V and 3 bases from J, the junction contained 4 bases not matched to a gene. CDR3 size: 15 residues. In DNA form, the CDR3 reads TGTGCCAGCAGTTGGACAGGGGGCGGTGACACTGAAGCTTTCTTT. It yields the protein CASSWTGGGDTEAFF.

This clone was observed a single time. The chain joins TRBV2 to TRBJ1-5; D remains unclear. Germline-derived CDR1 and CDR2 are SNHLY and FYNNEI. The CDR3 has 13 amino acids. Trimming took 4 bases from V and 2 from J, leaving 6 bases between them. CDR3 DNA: TGTGCCAGCAGTGGACGAGGCAATCAGCCCCAGCATTTT. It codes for CASSGRGNQPQHF.

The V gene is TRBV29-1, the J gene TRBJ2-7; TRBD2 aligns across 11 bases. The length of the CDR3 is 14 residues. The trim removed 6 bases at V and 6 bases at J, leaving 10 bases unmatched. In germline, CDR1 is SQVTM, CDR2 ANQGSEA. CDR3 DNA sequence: TGCAGCGTCACGGAACTAGCGGGAGTGCGCGAGCAGTACTTC. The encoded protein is CSVTELAGVREQYF.

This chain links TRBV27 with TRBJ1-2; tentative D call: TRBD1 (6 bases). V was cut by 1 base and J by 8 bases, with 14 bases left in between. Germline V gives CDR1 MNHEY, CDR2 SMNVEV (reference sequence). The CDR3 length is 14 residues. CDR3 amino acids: CASSLFQGTSGYTF. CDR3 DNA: TGTGCCAGCAGTTTATTTCAGGGGACCAGCGGCTACACCTTC.

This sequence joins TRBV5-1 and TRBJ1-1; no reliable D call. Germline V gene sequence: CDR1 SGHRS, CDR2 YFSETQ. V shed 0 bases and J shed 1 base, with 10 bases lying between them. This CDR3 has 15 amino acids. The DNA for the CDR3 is TGCGCCAGCAGCTTGGAAGGGTTCGGGAACACTGAAGCTTTCTTT. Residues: CASSLEGFGNTEAFF.

Here the CDR3 DNA reads TGTGCCAGCAGTCCACAGGGTCCCTACGAGCAGTACTTC. Encoded protein: CASSPQGPYEQYF. The chain joins TRBV25-1 to TRBJ2-7; possible D gene TRBD1, 6 bases. The CDR3 spans 13 residues. V lost 5 bases to trimming and J lost 2 bases, with 10 bases between them. Germline assignment: CDR1 MGHDK and CDR2 SYGVNS.

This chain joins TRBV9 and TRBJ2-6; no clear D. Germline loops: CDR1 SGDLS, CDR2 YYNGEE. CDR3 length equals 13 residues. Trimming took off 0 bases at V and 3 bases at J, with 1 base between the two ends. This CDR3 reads CASSVDGANVLTF. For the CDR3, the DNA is TGTGCCAGCAGCGTAGATGGGGCCAACGTCCTGACTTTC.

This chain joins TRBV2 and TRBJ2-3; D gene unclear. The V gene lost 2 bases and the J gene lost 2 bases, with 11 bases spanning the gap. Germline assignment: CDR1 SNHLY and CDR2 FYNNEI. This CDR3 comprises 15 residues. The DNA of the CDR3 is TGTGCCAGCAGTGAAAGATACACCCCCACAGATACGCAGTATTTT. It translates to CASSERYTPTDTQYF.

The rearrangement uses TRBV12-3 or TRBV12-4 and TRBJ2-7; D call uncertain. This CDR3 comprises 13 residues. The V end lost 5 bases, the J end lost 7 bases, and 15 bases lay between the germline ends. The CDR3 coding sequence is TGTGCCAGCAGTAAGGACGGCGTTAGAGAGCAGTACTTC. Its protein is CASSKDGVREQYF.

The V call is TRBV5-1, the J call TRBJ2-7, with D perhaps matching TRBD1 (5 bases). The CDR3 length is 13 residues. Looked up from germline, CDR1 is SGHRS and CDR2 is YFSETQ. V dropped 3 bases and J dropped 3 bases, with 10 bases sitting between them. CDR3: CASSYDRYYEQYF. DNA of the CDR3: TGCGCCAGCAGCTACGACAGATACTACGAGCAGTACTTC.

In DNA, the CDR3 is TGTGCCATCAGTGAGACAGTGACCCCAGATGGCTACACCTTC. It codes for CAISETVTPDGYTF. The chain is built from TRBV10-3 and TRBJ1-2, with unresolved D. Trimming took 2 bases from V and 6 from J, leaving 13 bases between them. The CDR3 has 14 residues. Germline V gives CDR1 ENHRY, CDR2 SYGVKD.

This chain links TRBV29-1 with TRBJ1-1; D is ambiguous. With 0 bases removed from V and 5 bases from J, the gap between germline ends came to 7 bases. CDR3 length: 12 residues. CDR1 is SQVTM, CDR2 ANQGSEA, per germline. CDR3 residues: CSVEEGGTEAFF. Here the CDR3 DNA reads TGCAGCGTTGAAGAGGGAGGAACTGAAGCTTTCTTT.